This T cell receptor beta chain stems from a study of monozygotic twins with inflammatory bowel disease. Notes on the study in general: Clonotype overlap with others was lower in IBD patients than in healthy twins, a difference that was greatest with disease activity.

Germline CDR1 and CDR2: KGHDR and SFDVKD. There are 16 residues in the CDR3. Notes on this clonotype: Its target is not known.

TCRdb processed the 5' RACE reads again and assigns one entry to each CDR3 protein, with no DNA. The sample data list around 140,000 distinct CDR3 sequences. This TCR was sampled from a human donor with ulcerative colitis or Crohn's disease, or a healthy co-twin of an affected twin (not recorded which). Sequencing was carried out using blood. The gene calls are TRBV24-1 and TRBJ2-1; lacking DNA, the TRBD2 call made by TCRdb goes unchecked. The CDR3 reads CATSDYLTGVGNEQFF.